The 13 T cell receptor beta chains presented below share a single source sample, sequenced in a study of graft-versus-host responses after intestinal transplantation. TCRdb keeps only in-frame clones here, not all; method: immunoSEQ multiplex PCR. The data hold 96,000 or so clones, with around 90% observed a single time. These receptors' targets are unknown. Here the sequenced sample was unstimulated CD4+ T cells sorted from spleen or lymph node cells, taken before intestinal transplant. These receptors all stem from a human donor who received an intestinal transplant.

The rearrangement links TRBV21-1 to TRBJ2-1; TRBD2, the table's D call, lacks a check against the DNA. TRBV21-1 is a pseudogene segment. This CDR3 is 14 amino acids long. CDR3 DNA: TGTGCCAGCAGTCCGCCGATAGCGACTAGAGAGCAGTTCTTC. Encoded protein: CASSPPIATREQFF.

V is TRBV6-4 and J is TRBJ2-3; 7 bases map to TRBD2. The junction had 12 bases not matched to a gene; V was cut back by 4 bases and J by 2 bases. Germline-derived CDR1 and CDR2 are MRHNA and SNTAGT. The length of the CDR3 is 17 residues. DNA of the CDR3: TGTGCCAGCAGTGTTTCTTCGGGCGGGAGACTCACAGATACGCAGTATTTT. This encodes CASSVSSGGRLTDTQYF.

This clone appeared once. V and J are TRBV2 and TRBJ2-5; D perhaps matches TRBD2 (5 bases). Germline CDR1 is SNHLY and CDR2 is FYNNEI. V was shortened by 5 bases and J by 2 bases, with 12 bases between the two germline ends. CDR3 size: 14 residues. The CDR3 coding sequence is TGTGCCAGCAGTAAACTAGTGGATCAAGAGACCCAGTACTTC. It yields the protein CASSKLVDQETQYF.

The CDR3 reads CASSLAAGRSYEQYF. The CDR3 DNA reads as TGCGCCAGCAGCTTGGCTGCAGGCAGGTCCTACGAGCAGTACTTC. The chain links TRBV5-1 to TRBJ2-7; D gene unclear. Between the trimmed V and J ends, which lost 0 bases and 1 base, there was a span of 11 bases. The CDR3 extends over 15 amino acids. The germline V gene encodes CDR1 SGHRS and CDR2 YFSETQ.

The rearrangement uses TRBV6-6 and TRBJ1-2, with 8 bases that match TRBD1. The CDR3 is 14 amino acids. Losses at the gene ends were 6 bases for V and 2 bases for J; bases not matched to a gene: 5. Germline CDR1 MNHNY, CDR2 SVGAGI (reference sequence). This CDR3 is CASRRTGTNYGYTF. The CDR3 bases are TGTGCCAGCAGAAGGACAGGGACGAACTATGGCTACACCTTC.

This sequence joins TRBV5-8 and TRBJ2-7; 8 bases are a match to TRBD2. The CDR3 has 16 amino acids. Germline V gives CDR1 SGHTS, CDR2 YDEGEE. The trim removed 0 bases at V and 3 bases at J, leaving 8 bases unmatched. CDR3 region: CASSLAKTSVGYEQYF. DNA for the CDR3: TGTGCCAGCAGCTTGGCCAAGACTAGCGTGGGCTACGAGCAGTACTTC.

This clone was observed a few times. This chain links TRBV5-1 with TRBJ2-3, with TRBD2 as a possible D gene (6 bases). The germline CDR1 and CDR2 sequences are SGHRS and YFSETQ. V was trimmed by 7 bases and J by 2 bases, leaving 17 bases between them. The CDR3 totals 15 residues. The chain's CDR3 is CASSKSAGTTDTQYF. CDR3 in DNA: TGCGCCAGCTCGAAATCGGCGGGAACCACAGATACGCAGTATTTT.

The chain has TRBV5-1 and TRBJ2-1, with TRBD2 matching 15 bases. CDR3 length equals 16 residues. Germline values: CDR1 SGHRS, CDR2 YFSETQ. The V and J ends lost 0 bases and 9 bases, in that order; junction bases with no gene match: 4. The CDR3 DNA is TGCGCCAGCAGCTTGGCCGGGACTAGCGGGGGGTCTGAGCAGTTCTTC. As protein: CASSLAGTSGGSEQFF.

The chain employs TRBV7-3 and TRBJ2-7; 7 bases are a match to TRBD1. Germline V gives CDR1 SGHTA, CDR2 FQGTGA. V was pared by 1 base and J by 1 base, with 13 bases of the junction left unmatched. The length of the CDR3 is 18 residues. This CDR3 is CASSLKAGGHQTSYEQYF. The CDR3 region has the DNA TGTGCCAGCAGCTTAAAGGCAGGGGGTCATCAAACTTCCTACGAGCAGTACTTC.

The chain combines TRBV28 with TRBJ2-5; D gene ambiguous. Between the trimmed V and J ends, which lost 1 base and 5 bases, there was a span of 8 bases. The CDR3 is made up of 13 amino acids. Germline values: CDR1 MDHEN, CDR2 SYDVKM. CDR3 nucleotides: TGTGCCAGCAGTTTATTAGAGAGGGAGACCCAGTACTTC. This gives the protein CASSLLERETQYF.

The CDR3 loop reads CASSPLRSSYNEQFF. In DNA, the CDR3 is TGTGCCAGCAGTCCTTTACGCAGCTCCTACAATGAGCAGTTCTTC. The rearrangement uses TRBV6-5 and TRBJ2-1; D remains unclear. Trimming cost V 5 bases and J 0 bases, with 11 bases left between them. The CDR3 sequence is 15 residues long. Per germline, CDR1 MNHEY and CDR2 SVGAGI.

This clone has just one count. The chain carries TRBV27 and TRBJ2-3; 8 nucleotides line up with TRBD2. Germline lookup yields CDR1 MNHEY and CDR2 SMNVEV (reference sequence). With V trimmed by 2 bases and J by 2 bases, 3 bases remained unmatched. This CDR3 region has 15 residues. CDR3 bases: TGTGCCAGCAGTTTAACGGGGGGGACCACAGATACGCAGTATTTT. Amino acids: CASSLTGGTTDTQYF.

The rearrangement uses TRBV5-1 and TRBJ2-1; 10 bases line up with TRBD2. Per germline, CDR1 SGHRS and CDR2 YFSETQ. The V segment lost 2 bases and the J segment 5 bases; nucleotides outside the gene matches: 4. The CDR3 consists of 15 residues. CDR3 loop: CASSFLLAGDNEQFF. Written as DNA, the CDR3 is TGCGCCAGCAGCTTTCTGCTAGCGGGAGACAATGAGCAGTTCTTC.